Following are 10 T cell receptor beta chains from one sample sequenced in a study of technical replicates of blood from several donors. TCRdb keeps only in-frame clones here, not all; method: immunoSEQ multiplex PCR. The repertoire holds about 69,000 clones, with about 87% as singletons. Specimen: PBMCs. The source is a human donor in good health. Some clones in this sample may be carry-over from other donors' samples.

The CDR3 reads CASSLGTSERNEQFF. CDR3 nucleotides: TGTGCCAGCAGCCTCGGGACTAGCGAAAGGAATGAGCAGTTCTTC. The chain carries TRBV11-3 and TRBJ2-1, with TRBD2 matching over 10 bases. The CDR3 totals 15 residues. Per germline, CDR1 SGHNT and CDR2 YENEEA. With 5 bases clipped from V and 7 bases from J, the junction kept 8 bases outside the gene matches.

The chain joins TRBV6-5 to TRBJ2-4; the D gene is possibly TRBD2 (6 bases). V dropped 0 bases and J dropped 3 bases, with 12 bases sitting between them. This CDR3 comprises 16 residues. CDR1 is MNHEY, CDR2 SVGAGI, per germline. The CDR3 nucleotides read TGTGCCAGCAGTTACTCCGGAGGGCCGGGCAAAAACATTCAGTACTTC. As protein: CASSYSGGPGKNIQYF.

The chain uses TRBV7-6 and TRBJ1-2; a possible D gene is TRBD1 (6 bases). Germline CDR1 and CDR2: SGHVS and FNYEAQ. CDR3 length: 13 amino acids. Trimming removed 10 bases from V and 6 bases from J, with 18 bases in between. The CDR3 sequence is CATFRDKLHGYTF. The CDR3 coding sequence is TGTGCCACTTTCCGGGACAAACTCCATGGCTACACCTTC.

The CDR3 coding sequence is TGTGCCAGCAGCTCCCCGGGACAGCTTGATACGCAGTATTTT. Protein product: CASSSPGQLDTQYF. The chain joins TRBV21-1 to TRBJ2-3; the table's D call, TRBD1, has no DNA check behind it. TRBV21-1 is shown as a pseudogene. The length of the CDR3 is 14 residues.

This clone was counted a single time. This chain joins TRBV5-1 and TRBJ2-7; the D gene is possibly TRBD1 (6 bases). The CDR3 spans 14 residues. The germline CDR1 and CDR2 sequences are SGHRS and YFSETQ. V lost 4 bases and J 2 bases, leaving 13 bases between the germline ends. The chain's CDR3 is CASSVRDTTYEQYF. CDR3 in DNA: TGCGCCAGCAGCGTCCGGGACACCACCTACGAGCAGTACTTC.

V gene TRBV6-4 combines with J gene TRBJ2-1; 11 positions agree with TRBD2. Germline V lookup: CDR1 MRHNA, CDR2 SNTAGT. This CDR3 has 12 residues. V lost 4 bases to trimming and J lost 12 bases; unmatched junction nucleotides: 2. The CDR3: CASSVAGGRQFF. The CDR3, as DNA: TGTGCCAGCAGTGTAGCGGGAGGGCGGCAGTTCTTC.

The rearrangement joins TRBV6-1 to TRBJ2-7; no firm D call. Germline V CDR1 and CDR2: MNHNS, SASEGT. The CDR3 consists of 13 residues. V was cut by 3 bases and J by 2 bases, with 8 bases left in between. The CDR3 DNA sequence: TGTGCCAGCAGTGACGCAGCGACCTACGAGCAGTACTTC. It yields the protein CASSDAATYEQYF.

In this sample, this clone turned up once. The chain employs TRBV7-9 and TRBJ1-4; D gene ambiguous. The CDR3 runs to 15 residues. Between the trimmed V and J ends, which lost 4 bases and 6 bases, there was a span of 15 bases. Germline V gene data show CDR1 as SEHNR and CDR2 as FQNEAQ (reference sequence). CDR3 region: CASSSPKVEDEKLFF. The CDR3 bases are TGTGCCAGCAGCTCCCCCAAGGTGGAGGATGAAAAACTGTTTTTT.

The CDR3 loop is CASSQMTSGNKQETQYF. The DNA of the CDR3 is TGCGCCAGCAGCCAAATGACTAGCGGAAATAAACAAGAGACCCAGTACTTC. The V call is TRBV4-3, the J call TRBJ2-5; 9 nucleotides match TRBD2. This CDR3 spans 17 amino acids. The V and J ends lost 2 bases and 2 bases, in that order; junction bases with no gene match: 9. Germline V lookup: CDR1 LGHNA, CDR2 YSLEER.

This clone was detected only a few times. This chain links TRBV18 with TRBJ1-1; a weak D match, TRBD1 (5 bases). V was shortened by 5 bases and J by 3 bases, with 10 bases between the two germline ends. Per germline, CDR1 KGHSH and CDR2 LQKENI. The CDR3 has 13 residues. This CDR3 is CASSDRDDTEAFF. CDR3 nucleotides: TGTGCCAGCTCAGACAGAGATGACACTGAAGCTTTCTTT.